This T cell receptor (beta chain) was sequenced for a study of vaccination and CD4 T cells after COVID-19. Study information: Testing by nasal swab PCR showed convalescent patients to be SARS-CoV-2 positive; under ten were mild and one was severe.

The CDR3 is 13 residues long. In germline, CDR1 is ENHRY, CDR2 SYGVKD. With 6 bases clipped from V and 6 bases from J, the junction kept 7 bases outside the gene matches. Points on this clonotype: Antigen unknown.

The treatment is: roughly 10-day PBMC culture with coronavirus spike peptide pools or control peptides (ViraFEST assay). ViraFEST used peptide pools to expand antigen-specific T cells before TCR sequencing. In this cohort, PCR tests turned positive between March and December 2020, predating US Alpha, Beta and Delta variants. Cultured CD4+ T cell DNA underwent sequencing with the Oncomine TCR Beta short-read assay. Investigators obtained genomic DNA by extraction from cultured CD4+ T cells. Via MiXCR, TCRdb re-called the PCR reads, giving one row per CDR3 protein. The sample comprises approximately 7,900 distinct CDR3 sequences, around a fifth of which are singletons, and about a fifth rests with the top ten.

The chain employs TRBV10-3 and TRBJ2-7; 8 bases are shared with TRBD2. The sequencing here drew on CD4+ T cells from blood, cultured in vitro, taken after SARS-CoV-2 vaccination. The TCR comes from a human donor who had recovered from COVID-19. Here the CDR3 DNA reads TGTGCCATCAGGTCCGGGACTAGACCCGAGCAGTACTTC. Protein: CAIRSGTRPEQYF.